This T cell receptor (beta chain) was obtained from a study of T cell responses to AZD1222 COVID-19 vaccine. Study-level background: Pooling of second doses given at about 4 or about 12 weeks was done. Study conclusions and caveats: Seropositive AZD1222 recipients at baseline numbered only five or six. Increases in Spike-specific TCR breadth and depth were seen after two AZD1222 doses. Clonal diversity may have been underestimated, and the donors were mostly white British, with more females than males.

After removal of 3 bases from V and 5 bases from J, the junction contained 10 bases not matched to a gene. The CDR3 length is 17 residues. Per germline, CDR1 KGHSH and CDR2 LQKENI. TCRdb's copy holds only in-frame clones and misses some; the assay was immunoSEQ multiplex PCR. Found here are 120,000 to 150,000 clones, about 92% of them singletons; the top ten hold approximately 2%. As for this clone: The antigen remains undetermined.

The sequenced sample was peripheral blood, obtained on day 0 of AZD1222 vaccination. The rearrangement links TRBV18 to TRBJ1-1; TRBD1 matches 12 bases. This receptor was identified in an adult in good health. CDR3 DNA sequence: TGTGCCAGCTCACCTCTCCGGGACAGGGGGCCAGGTACTGAAGCTTTCTTT. Translated, it gives CASSPLRDRGPGTEAFF.